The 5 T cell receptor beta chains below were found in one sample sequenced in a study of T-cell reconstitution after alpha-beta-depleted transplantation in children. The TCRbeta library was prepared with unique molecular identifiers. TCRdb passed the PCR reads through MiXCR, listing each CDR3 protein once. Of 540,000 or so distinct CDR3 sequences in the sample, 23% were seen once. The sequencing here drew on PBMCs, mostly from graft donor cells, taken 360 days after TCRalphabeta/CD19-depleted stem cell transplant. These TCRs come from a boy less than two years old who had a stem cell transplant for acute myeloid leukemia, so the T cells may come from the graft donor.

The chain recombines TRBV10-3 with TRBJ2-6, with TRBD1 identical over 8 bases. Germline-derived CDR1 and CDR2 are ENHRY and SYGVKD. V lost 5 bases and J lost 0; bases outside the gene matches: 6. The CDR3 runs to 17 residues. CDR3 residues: CAISLGQDLSGANVLTF. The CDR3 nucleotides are TGTGCCATCAGTCTGGGACAGGACCTCTCTGGGGCCAACGTCCTGACTTTC.

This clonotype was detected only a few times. Here the CDR3 reads CASSLGAPTQYF. For the CDR3, the DNA is TGTGCCAGCAGCTTAGGAGCGCCTACGCAGTATTTT. The gene calls are TRBV7-9 and TRBJ2-3, with D unclear. Deletions cut 1 base from V and 8 bases from J, with 7 bases between. This CDR3 is built from 12 residues. The germline V gene encodes CDR1 SEHNR and CDR2 FQNEAQ (reference sequence).

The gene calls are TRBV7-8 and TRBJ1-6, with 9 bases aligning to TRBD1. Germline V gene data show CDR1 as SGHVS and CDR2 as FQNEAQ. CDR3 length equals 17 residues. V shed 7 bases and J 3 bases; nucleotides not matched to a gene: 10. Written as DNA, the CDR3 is TGTGCCAGCACCCAAGGACAGGGGAAAGTCTATAATTCACCCCTCCACTTT. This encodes CASTQGQGKVYNSPLHF. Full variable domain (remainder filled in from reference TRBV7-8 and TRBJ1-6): GAGVSQSPRYKVAKRGQDVALRCDPISGHVSLFWYQQALGQGPEFLTYFQNEAQLDKSGLPSDRFFAERPEGSVSTLKIQRTQQEDSAVYLCASTQGQGKVYNSPLHFGNGTRLTVT.

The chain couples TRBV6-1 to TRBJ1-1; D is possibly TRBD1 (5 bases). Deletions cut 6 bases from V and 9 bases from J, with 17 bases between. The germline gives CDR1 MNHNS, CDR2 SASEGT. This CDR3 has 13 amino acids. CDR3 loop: CASRPTEVGQAFF. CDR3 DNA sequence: TGTGCCAGCAGACCGACAGAGGTTGGCCAAGCTTTCTTT.

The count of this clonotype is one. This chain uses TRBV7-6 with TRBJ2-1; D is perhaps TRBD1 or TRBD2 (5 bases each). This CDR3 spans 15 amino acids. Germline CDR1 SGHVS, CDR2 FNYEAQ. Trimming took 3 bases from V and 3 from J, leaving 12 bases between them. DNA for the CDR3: TGTGCCAGCAGCTTCGTCCGGGACGTCTACAATGAGCAGTTCTTC. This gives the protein CASSFVRDVYNEQFF.